This TCR beta chain originates from a study of beta chain features in type 1 diabetes. Germline lookup yields CDR1 SEHNR and CDR2 FQNEAQ (reference sequence). The CDR3 is 14 residues long. The V end lost 5 bases, the J end lost 4 bases, and 14 bases lay between the germline ends. All of the isolated RNA was reverse transcribed, so expressed TCRB transcripts were sequenced. The repertoire was sequenced with immunoSEQ multiplex PCR; TCRdb's copy has only in-frame clones and lacks some. The sample records 240,000 or so clones, 55% to 70% being singletons. The J gene is TRBJ2-5, the V gene TRBV7-9; no reliable D call. The source is a man aged 30 to 39 in good health. Sequenced input: naive CD4+ T cells from blood. The CDR3 DNA follows: TGTGCCAGCAGCCTCACATCCCGGCGAGAGACCCAGTACTTC. This encodes CASSLTSRRETQYF.